Listed below are T cell receptor beta chains from one sample, sequenced in a study of blood T cell repertoires in COVID-19. Profiling relied on immunoSEQ multiplex PCR, and the TCRdb table lists in-frame clones only, not all of them. Of around 400,000 clones listed, approximately 91% are singletons. The sample taken for sequencing was PBMCs or T cells enriched from blood (not recorded which). The receptors were gathered from a woman aged 40-49 years who had been exposed to COVID-19. Both conserved end residues are part of each CDR3. Fields, in order: J gene, D gene, clone size, V gene, CDR3 protein, CDR3 DNA. A D gene is named only where the DNA matches it firmly. Some rows mark clone size as missing; the rest say once, few, many or name a class of expanded clone.

TRBJ2-7,.,.,TRBV5-5,CASSFTGQRYEQYF,TGTGCCAGCAGCTTCACAGGGCAACGATACGAGCAGTACTTC
TRBJ1-4,.,.,TRBV5-1,CASSLNRLDEKLFF,TGCGCCAGCAGCTTAAACAGGTTGGATGAAAAACTGTTTTTT
TRBJ2-1,.,.,TRBV6-5,CASSYSASSVEQFF,TGTGCCAGCAGTTACTCGGCTAGTTCAGTTGAGCAGTTCTTC
TRBJ2-1,TRBD1,.,TRBV3-1/TRBV3-2,CASSRDRGRMNEQFF,TGTGCCAGCAGTCGGGACAGGGGGCGGATGAATGAGCAGTTCTTC
TRBJ1-1,.,.,TRBV14,CASSQGMNTEAFF,TGTGCCAGCAGCCAGGGCATGAACACTGAAGCTTTCTTT
TRBJ2-6,TRBD2,.,TRBV7-3,CASSPAGSSGANVLTF,TGTGCCAGCAGCCCAGCGGGGAGCTCTGGGGCCAACGTCCTGACTTTC
TRBJ1-2,.,.,TRBV19,CASSMETYDYTF,TGTGCCAGCTCAATGGAGACGTACGACTACACCTTC
TRBJ1-5,TRBD1,.,TRBV5-8,CASSLETGTDNQPQHF,TGTGCCAGCAGCTTGGAAACCGGGACAGACAATCAGCCCCAGCATTTT
TRBJ2-1,.,few,TRBV9,CASSVGATEQFF,TGTGCCAGCAGCGTAGGGGCCACAGAGCAGTTCTTC
TRBJ2-7,TRBD2,.,TRBV7-6,CASSPIAGTSPYEQYF,TGTGCCAGCAGCCCCATCGCCGGGACTAGTCCCTACGAGCAGTACTTC
TRBJ1-1,.,once,TRBV7-3,CASSLAGNTEAFF,TGTGCCAGCAGCTTAGCGGGGAACACTGAAGCTTTCTTT
TRBJ1-1,TRBD1,.,TRBV2,CASSETGGLITEAFF,TGTGCCAGCAGTGAAACAGGGGGCTTGATCACTGAAGCTTTCTTT
TRBJ2-1,.,once,TRBV7-2,CASSLYSARRSNEQFF,TGTGCCAGCAGCTTATATAGCGCCCGAAGGAGCAATGAGCAGTTCTTC
TRBJ2-6,.,.,TRBV9,CASSVDPRRGKLSGANVLTF,TGTGCCAGCAGCGTAGACCCTAGGCGGGGAAAGCTCTCTGGGGCCAACGTCCTGACTTTC
TRBJ1-6,TRBD1,.,TRBV19,CASTSEDRAGSPLHF,TGTGCCAGTACCTCGGAGGACAGGGCGGGCTCACCCCTCCACTTT
TRBJ1-1,TRBD1,.,TRBV18,CASSPSAPGQKNTEAFF,TGTGCCAGCTCACCATCAGCTCCGGGACAGAAGAACACTGAAGCTTTCTTT
TRBJ1-3,.,.,TRBV2,CASNWVRQGKGSGGNTIYF,TGTGCCAGCAATTGGGTGCGGCAGGGAAAAGGATCGGGTGGAAACACCATATATTTT
TRBJ1-1,.,.,TRBV14,CASSHAHRVGDTEAFF,TGTGCCAGCAGCCATGCCCACAGGGTAGGGGACACTGAAGCTTTCTTT
TRBJ2-2,.,.,TRBV9,CASSFRTKNTGELFF,TGTGCCAGCAGCTTCCGGACTAAGAACACCGGGGAGCTGTTTTTT
TRBJ1-4,TRBD1,.,TRBV12-3/TRBV12-4,CASSGQGHEKLFF,TGTGCCAGCAGTGGACAGGGCCATGAAAAACTGTTTTTT
TRBJ1-1,.,.,TRBV18,CASSLEVNTEAFF,TGTGCCAGCTCACTCGAGGTGAACACTGAAGCTTTCTTT
TRBJ1-1,TRBD1,few,TRBV7-3,CASSFGQGATEAFF,TGTGCCAGCAGTTTTGGACAGGGGGCAACTGAAGCTTTCTTT
TRBJ2-7,.,.,TRBV5-1,CASRGRQGYEQYF,TGCGCCAGCAGAGGTCGGCAGGGCTACGAGCAGTACTTC
TRBJ2-7,TRBD2,.,TRBV18,CASSPLTSGRSPGEQYF,TGTGCCAGCTCCCCCCTTACTAGCGGGAGATCTCCTGGCGAGCAGTACTTC
TRBJ1-2,TRBD1,.,TRBV9,CASSALLVTGDRTRYTF,TGTGCCAGCAGCGCTCTCTTAGTTACAGGGGACAGGACGCGCTACACCTTC
TRBJ2-6,TRBD1,.,TRBV7-9,CASSLGGTGAGANVLTF,TGTGCCAGCAGCTTAGGAGGGACAGGGGCGGGGGCCAACGTCCTGACTTTC
TRBJ1-1,.,.,TRBV24-1,CATSAGGGLNTEAFF,TGTGCCACCAGTGCCGGGGGGGGTCTGAACACTGAAGCTTTCTTT
TRBJ2-1,.,few,TRBV19,CASSRGDSSNEQFF,TGTGCCAGTAGTAGGGGGGACAGTTCCAATGAGCAGTTCTTC
TRBJ1-4,.,.,TRBV19,CASSIGQFNEKLFF,TGTGCCAGTAGTATCGGACAGTTTAATGAAAAACTGTTTTTT
TRBJ2-1,.,.,TRBV7-3,CASSLGREWDEQFF,TGTGCCAGCAGCTTAGGCAGGGAATGGGATGAGCAGTTCTTC